The T cell receptor (beta chain) described here comes from a study of cytomegalovirus exposure and HLA in healthy donors (dated by TCRdb to 2017 to 2019). For the study in its entirety: An earlier analysis of approximately 550 of the donors reported 250 to 300 Gb of sequence data and roughly 100 million unique TCR beta sequences from about 180 million T cells. An early release covering 500 to 750 HLA-typed donors comprised about 300 gigabases of sequencing data and around 85 million unique TCR sequences. Of the approximately 400 genotyped donors, approximately 82% fell in the genetic ancestry cluster associated with self-reported Caucasian donors. The study aimed to test whether cataloging public T cell receptors could reveal signatures of past pathogen exposure. The study profiled the T cell repertoires of under 850 subjects by immunosequencing and related them to cytomegalovirus serostatus. Along with the approximately 620-subject first cohort, a separate validation cohort of around 110 different subjects was used. To predict cytomegalovirus infection status, the study combined high-throughput TCR immunosequencing, statistical association of individual TCRs with disease status, and machine learning. A later analysis re-examined previously published TCR beta repertoires from roughly 650 donors and added high-resolution HLA genotyping to investigate patterns of TCR occurrence. Rather than drawing on any new phenotypic data, the later analysis identified candidate immune exposures from TCR beta sequences and the way those sequences occurred across donors. An earlier analysis of 587 of the donors used high-throughput TCR beta sequencing to judge whether each TCR beta V gene segment behaved as functional or pseudogenic. Donor age, sex, ethnicity and CMV serostatus were compiled alongside the repertoire data. Genome-wide SNP genotypes for about 65% of the roughly 670 donors were used in a later genetic analysis, which treated that subset as a discovery cohort. Every repertoire in the discovery cohort had been generated on one and the same sequencing platform. Class I and class II HLA loci were covered by the typing at four-digit resolution. The number of donors typed differed by locus, with about 620-630 for A, B, C, DRB1 and DQB1, roughly 520 for DQA1, about 610 for DPA1, and some 470 for DPB1. Roughly 5 DR-DQ haplotypes were handled as single units for association and clustering because linkage in the cohort was strong. On average, 235,054 unique TCR beta nucleotide sequences were sequenced per donor among more than 350 genotyped donors of the cohort, with about 19% of those sequences being non-productive. The research as a whole found: In a later analysis, TCR association rates were found to vary across HLA loci, with the most associated TCRs seen for DRB1 alleles and the fewest for HLA-C alleles. When HLA alleles, especially DR and DQ, strongly co-occurred, attributing TCR associations to individual alleles was difficult. Linkage disequilibrium might explain the correlated functional status among segregating V segments, but an unknown experimental factor could not be ruled out. Most TCR sequences were observed very rarely across donors, whereas some public TCRs were present in many individuals. In an earlier analysis of fewer than 700 of the donors, most TCR beta V segments appeared in productive rearrangements about 87% or about 30% of the time, broadly matching IMGT annotations. Three of the identified cytomegalovirus-associated TCR beta chains were confirmed in vitro to be specific for cytomegalovirus antigens. According to the authors, the approach could potentially be generalized to other disease states and immunological phenotypes. Because HLA typing was missing for some donors at each locus, association tests included only the typed subset. In a later analysis, HLA-associated TCR beta chains were found to be more clonally expanded and to have lower generation probabilities than equally common non-associated chains. The classifier was reported to diagnose cytomegalovirus status with high specificity and sensitivity in both the original cohort and the validation cohort. Because the 87-base-pair reads could not distinguish some IMGT-functional V segments, including TRBV6-2 and TRBV6-3, those segments were excluded. Most CMV-associated TCR beta chains appeared to be HLA-restricted in a later analysis, and the HLA associations seemed to be driven largely by CMV exposure. A total of 150 to 200 TCR beta chains were listed by the study as associated with cytomegalovirus. A further reported finding was that TCR beta sequences accurately predicted the HLA-A and HLA-B alleles for most subjects in the first cohort. According to a later analysis, parvovirus B19, influenza, CMV and Epstein-Barr virus appeared linked to several top co-occurrence clusters. A cluster of highly shared sequence variants was judged likely to represent a technical artifact of the sequencing pipeline. Because counts were too low, around 18 rarely observed V segments, including chromosome 9 orphons, were left out of the earlier analysis of 587 of the donors. A later analysis associated about 18,000 TCR beta sequences with specific HLA alleles at a false discovery rate of 0.05. A later genetic analysis reported fewer N-insertions in productive TCRs among donors in an Asian-associated ancestry cluster than the roughly 700-donor mean. In this cohort, only TCR beta chains were sequenced, and detectable features were limited by the absence of alpha or paired-chain data. V-gene and J-gene trimming of TCR beta chains was associated with a missense DCLRE1C variant in a later genetic analysis, and the association was replicated in an independent cohort. The presence/absence analyses assumed that sequencing depth was roughly uniform across donors, and that assumption may not be true. CMV serostatus was the only immune exposure information available for the cohort.

The library was built by means of the immunoSEQ multiplex PCR assay. The multiplex PCR relied on a mix of 60 forward primers for TCR Vbeta segments and 13 reverse primers for TCR Jbeta segments. The CDR3 region of rearranged TCR beta genes was amplified from genomic DNA with a multiplex PCR assay. Amplified TCR beta libraries were sequenced as 87-base-pair reads on the Illumina HiSeq System. On the authors' methods: Across the 500 to 700 repertoires, a later analysis counted about 81 million unique TCR beta chains, 9.5 million to 13 million of which were shared by at least two donors. To remove PCR and sequencing errors, raw reads were error-corrected and collapsed into unique sequences using a nearest-neighbor algorithm that merged closely related sequences. Alignment of CDR3 sequences to IMGT reference sequences was used to assign V, D and J gene segments. For a sequence to be retained, a match of at least six nucleotides to both a V gene segment and a J gene segment was required. A rearrangement was called productive if the CDR3 had no stop codons and remained in frame with V and J, and every other rearrangement was called non-productive. CDR3 was defined by IMGT convention, running from the second conserved V-encoded cysteine to the conserved J-encoded phenylalanine. In an earlier analysis of around 540 of the donors, sequences lacking an unambiguous match to a single V gene segment were excluded. In an earlier analysis of a few hundred of the donors, a V segment was called functional when productive rearrangements were above 56.7%, and segregating when the standard deviation between donors exceeded 5%. To diagnose cytomegalovirus status from the catalog of TCR beta chain sequences, a statistical classification framework was built. In a later analysis, V and J genes were assigned by comparing TCR nucleotide sequences against IMGT/GENE-DB human TR gene sequences. In a later analysis, CDR3 sequences and most-parsimonious VDJ recombination scenarios were assigned using the TCRdist pipeline. In a later analysis, every TCR beta chain was defined by the combination of its CDR3 amino acid sequence and its V-gene family, and reads without a unique V-gene family were dropped. A later analysis removed several hundred highly shared, low-generation-probability nucleotide sequences to deal with suspected cross-contamination and a sequencing artifact. For each public chain, a later analysis derived a clonal expansion index from normalized ranks of inferred template counts within each repertoire. Generation probabilities in a later analysis came from a VDJ recombination model fitted to out-of-frame rearrangements, and those results were checked against IGoR. In a later analysis, hypergeometric tests were used to score TCR-TCR, TCR-HLA and TCR-CMV co-occurrence, with a repertoire-size bias correction applied to TCR pairs. False discovery rates were estimated in a later analysis by permuting HLA or CMV assignments 20 times. In a later analysis, co-occurring TCRs were grouped with DBSCAN, and TCRdist sequence similarity was added when clustering was performed within HLA-allele-positive subsets. Repertoires with fewer than 30,000 or more than 120,000 public chains, plus five repertoires with anomalous nucleotide sharing, were excluded from co-occurrence clustering. The source is immuneACCESS, and TCRdb retained only in-frame sequences with V and J called. Part of the clones is not carried over; for the studies checked, unresolved V genes explain less than half of this, and the remainder is unexplained. The DNA was the basis for D and trimming; V, J and clone size are from that table. For this sample there are around 150,000 clones; 80% to 85% appear just once. Together, the top ten hold 7% to 9.5% of the sample.

CDR1 and CDR2 (SGHRS, YFSETQ) derive from the germline V gene. Its CDR3 holds 16 amino acids, cysteine through phenylalanine. Just CDR3 DNA is preserved here, 48 bases in frame from base 1. V and J lose 0 bases and 1 base, and a span of 11 bases separates them. In total, about 650 healthy bone marrow donors made up the cohort. At the time of sampling, all cohort members were nominally healthy, though unrecorded immune exposures were likely present. The donor tested CMV seropositive, placing the donor among the 289 seropositive members of the cohort. Every donor gave a peripheral blood sample, and the peripheral blood mononuclear cells from that sample were used for TCR beta sequencing. Genomic DNA was extracted from the blood cell samples with the Qiagen DNeasy Blood Extraction Kit. Worth noting for this clone: No antigen is known for it. The record has no base qualities; no much larger clone is one base away.

Recombination joined TRBV5-1 with TRBJ1-3, and the D gene may be TRBD1, 5 bases matching. This TCR was sampled from a male donor in good health and CMV-seropositive. The sample comprised PBMCs. The DNA sequence is given as TGCGCCAGCAGCTTGGTGTCTGGGGCTTCTGGAAACACCATATATTTT. This yields the protein CASSLVSGASGNTIYF.